Listed here is a single TCR beta chain. The V end lost 0 bases, the J end lost 3 bases, and 10 bases lay between the germline ends. The length of the CDR3 is 15 residues. The germline gives CDR1 SGHRS, CDR2 YFSETQ. These data are taken from a study of blood T cell repertoires in COVID-19. For the study at large: Samples taken during acute and convalescent COVID-19 were collected in the United States, Italy and Spain. From T cells, B-cell-depleted T cells, or PBMCs came the material, which was cDNA or gDNA.

As originally analysed: Using reference gene primer amplification, nucleated cell counts were estimated. Using immunoSEQ multiplex PCR, the repertoire was profiled, and TCRdb retains in-frame clones only, with some absent. Clone size and the V and J calls come from that table; the DNA yielded D and trimming. The top ten hold approximately 4.8% of the sample, which has around 250,000 clones, 80% to 85% seen once. This TCR was recovered from a man aged 45-65 years with active or convalescent COVID-19. The chain is built from TRBV5-1 and TRBJ1-3; tentative D call: TRBD1 (5 bases). Sequencing was performed on peripheral blood. The CDR3 loop is CASSLEGRGGNTIYF. The CDR3 DNA reads TGCGCCAGCAGCTTGGAGGGGCGCGGTGGAAACACCATATATTTT.